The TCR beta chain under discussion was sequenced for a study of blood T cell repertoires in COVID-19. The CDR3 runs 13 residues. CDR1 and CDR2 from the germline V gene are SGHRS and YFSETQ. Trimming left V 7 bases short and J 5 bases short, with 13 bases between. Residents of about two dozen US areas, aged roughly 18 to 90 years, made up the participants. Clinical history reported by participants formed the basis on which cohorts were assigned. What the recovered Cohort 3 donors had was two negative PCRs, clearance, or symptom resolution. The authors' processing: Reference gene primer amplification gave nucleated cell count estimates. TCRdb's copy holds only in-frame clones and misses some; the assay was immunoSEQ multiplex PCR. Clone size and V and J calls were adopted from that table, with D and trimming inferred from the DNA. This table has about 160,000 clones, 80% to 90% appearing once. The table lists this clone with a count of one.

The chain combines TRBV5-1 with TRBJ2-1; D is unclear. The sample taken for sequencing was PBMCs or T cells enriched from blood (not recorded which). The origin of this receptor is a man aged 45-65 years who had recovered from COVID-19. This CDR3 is CASRPPANNEQFF. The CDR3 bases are TGCGCCAGCCGCCCACCCGCGAACAATGAGCAGTTCTTC.